Listed below are T cell receptor beta chains from one sample, sequenced in a study of human CD8 memory T cell subsets. TCRdb re-called the 5' RACE reads, yielding one record per CDR3 amino acid sequence without DNA. The sample includes some 9,000 distinct CDR3 sequences. Source material: CD8+ T cells from PBMCs. The source of these receptors is a human donor in good health. Both conserved end residues are part of each CDR3. Fields, in order: CDR3 length, J gene, V gene, clone size, CDR3 protein. Rows may omit the clone size; those that give it use once, few, many or a size class.

>13|TRBJ1-1|TRBV12-5|NA
CASGDSNGGQAFF
>15|TRBJ1-1|TRBV4-3|NA
CASSQDPGARTEAFF
>13|TRBJ2-3|TRBV15|NA
CATSRVQGHTQYF
>13|TRBJ2-7|TRBV29-1|NA
CSVRGFLPDEQYF
>13|TRBJ1-1|TRBV7-8|NA
CASSAPGDTEAFF
>15|TRBJ2-1|TRBV20-1|NA
CSARDGTSGRNEQFF
>13|TRBJ2-4|TRBV6-4|NA
CASSDSGQGIQYF
>16|TRBJ1-1|TRBV12-3/TRBV12-4|NA
CASSHMGTGTNTEAFF
>16|TRBJ2-3|TRBV5-6|NA
CASSLGPSTSGDTQYF
>14|TRBJ2-2|TRBV24-1|medium-sized
CATSDFLDTGELFF
>13|TRBJ1-1|TRBV7-2|NA
CASSLLRVAEAFF
>17|TRBJ2-3|TRBV6-2/TRBV6-3|NA
CASSYSTGQGFTDTQYF
>16|TRBJ2-7|TRBV20-1|medium-sized
CSARPPGQVWAYEQYF
>16|TRBJ2-7|TRBV28|medium-sized
CASSFPPLTVANEQYF
>13|TRBJ2-1|TRBV20-1|NA
CSARDLGGNEQFF
>17|TRBJ2-7|TRBV4-3|NA
CASSQDLSRDGVYEQYF
>13|TRBJ2-1|TRBV19|NA
CASSIGGGNEQFF
>13|TRBJ2-1|TRBV6-2/TRBV6-3|medium-sized
CASSLRGRGEQFF